The 7 T cell receptor beta chains given below trace back to one sample, sequenced in a study of shared clonotypes between healthy human individuals. Clones were read by immunoSEQ multiplex PCR, and TCRdb kept only the in-frame ones, dropping some. This sample has about 2,100,000 clones, with about 92% found just once. Positive CCR7 selection of CD45RO-negative cells yielded the naive CD8 cells, and terminally differentiated effector memory CD45RA+ cells were excluded. Sequencing was performed on naive CD8+ T cells from PBMCs. These receptor sequences come from a man younger than 30 in good health. Some clones in this sample may be carry-over from other donors' samples.

Comments on this clone: This same CDR3 is encoded by further DNA sequences in the sample. The V gene is TRBV6-5, the J gene TRBJ1-1; D is undetermined. Germline CDR1 reads MNHEY; CDR2 reads SVGAGI. This CDR3 contains 14 residues. V was cut by 2 bases and J by 1 base, with 8 bases left in between. CDR3: CASSYGGENTEAFF. Here the CDR3 DNA reads TGTGCCAGCAGTTACGGCGGCGAGAACACTGAAGCTTTCTTT.

V usage is TRBV6-1 and J usage is TRBJ1-1, with a weak D call TRBD1 (6 bases). V was clipped by 1 base and J by 5 bases, with 14 bases between them. CDR3 length: 15 amino acids. The germline V gene encodes CDR1 MNHNS and CDR2 SASEGT. The CDR3 DNA is TGTGCCAGCAGTGAAGACGTCAGGGGAACGACTGAAGCTTTCTTT. Its protein product is CASSEDVRGTTEAFF.

The chain couples TRBV6-1 to TRBJ1-3; D is uncertain. Trimming stripped 3 bases from V and 0 bases from J, with 15 bases between. Germline assignment: CDR1 MNHNS and CDR2 SASEGT. The CDR3 consists of 17 residues. The CDR3 nucleotides are TGTGCCAGCAGTGAGGACGAACGCTTCATCTCTGGAAACACCATATATTTT. Translating gives CASSEDERFISGNTIYF.

The chain has TRBV18 and TRBJ1-5; D is undetermined. Germline CDR1 is KGHSH and CDR2 is LQKENI. CDR3 length: 14 residues. V gave up 0 bases and J gave up 5 bases, with 8 bases separating them. The CDR3 bases are TGTGCCAGCTCACCACCGGGCGCCTATCAGCCCCAGCATTTT. Protein: CASSPPGAYQPQHF.

Concerning this clone: The same CDR3 also results from other DNA sequences found in this sample. The rearrangement joins TRBV13 to TRBJ2-1; 8 nucleotides line up with TRBD1. With 4 bases clipped from V and 3 bases from J, the junction kept 2 bases outside the gene matches. Germline V gene data show CDR1 as PRHDT and CDR2 as FYEKMQ (reference sequence). The CDR3 is 14 residues long. CDR3 sequence (DNA): TGTGCCAGCAGCTCCGGGACAGGCTACAATGAGCAGTTCTTC. It yields the protein CASSSGTGYNEQFF.

The chain carries TRBV11-2 and TRBJ1-3, with a tentative D call TRBD1 (5 bases). CDR3 length: 18 residues. The ends were cut back, 5 bases at V and 1 base at J, with 21 bases in the middle. The V gene's germline CDR1 is SGHAT and CDR2 FQNNGV. CDR3 nucleotides: TGTGCCAGCAGCAATAGACCGGACACCAATCCTTCTGGAAACACCATATATTTT. As protein: CASSNRPDTNPSGNTIYF.

The chain links TRBV9 to TRBJ1-2; 9 nucleotides match TRBD1. V lost 0 bases and J lost 0; bases outside the gene matches: 12. This CDR3 is built from 19 residues. Germline lookup yields CDR1 SGDLS and CDR2 YYNGEE. The CDR3 spells CASSVAGPGQGPTNYGYTF. CDR3 in DNA: TGTGCCAGCAGCGTAGCGGGGCCGGGACAGGGTCCTACTAACTATGGCTACACCTTC.